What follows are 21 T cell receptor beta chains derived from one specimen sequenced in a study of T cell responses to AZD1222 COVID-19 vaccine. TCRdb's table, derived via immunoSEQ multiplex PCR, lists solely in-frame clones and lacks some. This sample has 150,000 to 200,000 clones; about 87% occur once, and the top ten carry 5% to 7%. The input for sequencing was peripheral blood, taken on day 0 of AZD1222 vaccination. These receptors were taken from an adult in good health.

DNA for the CDR3: TGTGCCAGCAGCTCGCGACAGGGTAACTATGGCTACACCTTC. Translated: CASSSRQGNYGYTF. The genes are TRBV3-1 (or the pseudogene TRBV3-2) and TRBJ1-2, with 7 bases that match TRBD1. Trimming took 5 bases from V and 1 from J; bases not matched to a gene: 4. Germline V gives CDR1 LGHDT, CDR2 YNNKEL (reference sequence). The CDR3 has 14 residues.

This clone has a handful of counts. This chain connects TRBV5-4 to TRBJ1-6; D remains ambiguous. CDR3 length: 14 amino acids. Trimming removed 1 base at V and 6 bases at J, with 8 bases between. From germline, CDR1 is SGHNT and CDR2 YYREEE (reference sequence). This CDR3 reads CASSLLEGNSPLHF. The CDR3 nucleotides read TGTGCCAGCAGCTTGTTGGAGGGTAATTCACCCCTCCACTTT.

The CDR3 sequence: CAVTLAGANVLTF. CDR3 in DNA: TGTGCCGTTACCTTGGCTGGGGCCAACGTCCTGACTTTC. The chain carries TRBV30 and TRBJ2-6, with D unresolved. V lost 8 bases and J 2 bases, leaving 10 bases between the germline ends. From germline, CDR1 is GTSNPN and CDR2 SVGIG (reference sequence). CDR3 length: 13 residues.

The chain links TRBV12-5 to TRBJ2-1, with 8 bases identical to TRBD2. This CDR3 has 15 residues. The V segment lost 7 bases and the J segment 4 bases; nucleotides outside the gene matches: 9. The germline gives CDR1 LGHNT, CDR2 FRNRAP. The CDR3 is CASAHGAGGYNEQFF. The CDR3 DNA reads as TGTGCTAGTGCCCATGGGGCGGGAGGATACAATGAGCAGTTCTTC.

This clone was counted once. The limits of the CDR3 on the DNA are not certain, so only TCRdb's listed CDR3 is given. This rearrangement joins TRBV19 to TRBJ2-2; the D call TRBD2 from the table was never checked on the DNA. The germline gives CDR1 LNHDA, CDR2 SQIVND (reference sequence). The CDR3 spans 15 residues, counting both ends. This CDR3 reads CASSPGELRAGELFF.

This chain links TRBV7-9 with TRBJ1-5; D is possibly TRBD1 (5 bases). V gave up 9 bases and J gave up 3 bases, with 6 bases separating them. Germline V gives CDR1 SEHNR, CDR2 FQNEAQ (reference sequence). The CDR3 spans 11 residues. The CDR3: CASGTNQPQHF. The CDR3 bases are TGTGCCAGTGGGACCAATCAGCCCCAGCATTTT.

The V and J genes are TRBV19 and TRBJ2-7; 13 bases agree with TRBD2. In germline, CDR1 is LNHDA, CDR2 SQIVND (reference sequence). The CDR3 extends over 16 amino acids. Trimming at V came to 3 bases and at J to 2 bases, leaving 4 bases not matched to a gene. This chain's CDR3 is CASSIPGLAGTYEQYF. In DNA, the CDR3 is TGTGCCAGTAGTATTCCGGGACTAGCGGGGACCTACGAGCAGTACTTC.

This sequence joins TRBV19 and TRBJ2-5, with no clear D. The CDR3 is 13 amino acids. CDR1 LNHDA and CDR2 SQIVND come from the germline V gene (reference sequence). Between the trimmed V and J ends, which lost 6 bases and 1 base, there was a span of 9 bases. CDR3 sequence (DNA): TGTGCCAGTAGCGATACCCCCCAAGAGACCCAGTACTTC. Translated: CASSDTPQETQYF.

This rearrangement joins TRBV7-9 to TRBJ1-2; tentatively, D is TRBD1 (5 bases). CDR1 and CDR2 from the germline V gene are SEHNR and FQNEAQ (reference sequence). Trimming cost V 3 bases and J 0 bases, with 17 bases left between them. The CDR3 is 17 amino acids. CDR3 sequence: CASSLLGQGSSNYGYTF. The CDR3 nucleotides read TGTGCCAGCAGCTTGTTGGGGCAGGGCTCTTCTAACTATGGCTACACCTTC.

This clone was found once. The CDR3 protein is CASSYSFYEQYF. In DNA, the CDR3 is TGTGCCAGCAGCTACTCCTTTTACGAGCAGTACTTC. The chain has TRBV3-1 (or the pseudogene TRBV3-2) and TRBJ2-7; D call uncertain. Germline-derived CDR1 and CDR2 are LGHDT and YNNKEL (reference sequence). V lost 5 bases, J lost 4 bases, and 9 bases lay in between. This CDR3 region has 12 residues.

The CDR3 region is CASTSEGRETQYF. The CDR3 DNA reads TGTGCCAGCACATCGGAGGGCCGAGAGACCCAGTACTTC. V usage is TRBV28 and J usage is TRBJ2-5; the D gene is possibly TRBD2 (6 bases). V was trimmed by 7 bases and J by 4 bases, leaving 13 bases between them. There are 13 residues in the CDR3. Germline CDR1 and CDR2: MDHEN and SYDVKM.

The DNA of the CDR3 is TGTGCCAGCAGCTTAACAGGATTTCATGGCTACACCTTC. Residues: CASSLTGFHGYTF. This chain uses TRBV7-9 with TRBJ1-2; D might be TRBD1 (5 bases). Germline values: CDR1 SEHNR, CDR2 FQNEAQ (reference sequence). Trimming stripped 2 bases from V and 6 bases from J, with 10 bases between. CDR3 length: 13 residues.

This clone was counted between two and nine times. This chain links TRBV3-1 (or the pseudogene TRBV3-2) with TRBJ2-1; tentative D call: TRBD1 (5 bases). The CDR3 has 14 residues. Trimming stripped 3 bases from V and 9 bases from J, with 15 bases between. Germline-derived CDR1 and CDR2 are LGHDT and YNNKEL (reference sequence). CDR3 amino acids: CASSQDRVQGEQFF. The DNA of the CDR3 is TGTGCCAGCAGCCAGGATAGGGTTCAGGGTGAGCAGTTCTTC.

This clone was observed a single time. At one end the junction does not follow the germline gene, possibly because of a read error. CDR3 coding DNA: TGTGCCAGCAGCCAACAACAGGCTAACGAAAAACTGTTTTTT. Its protein product is CASSQQQANEKLFF. The rearrangement uses TRBV6-5 and TRBJ1-4, with a possible D match to TRBD1 (5 bases). The CDR3 is made up of 14 amino acids. From germline, CDR1 is MNHEY and CDR2 SVGAGI.

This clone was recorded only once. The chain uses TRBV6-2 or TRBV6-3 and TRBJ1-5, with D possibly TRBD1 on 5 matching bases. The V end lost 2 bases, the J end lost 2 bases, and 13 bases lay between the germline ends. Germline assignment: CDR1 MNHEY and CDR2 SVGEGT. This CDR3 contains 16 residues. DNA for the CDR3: TGTGCCAGCAGTTACGCCTACGGGGGGGGCAATCAGCCCCAGCATTTT. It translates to CASSYAYGGGNQPQHF.

DNA for the CDR3: TGTGCCAGCAGCTTAGGGCACAGTGGCTCCTATAATTCACCCCTCCACTTT. This sequence encodes CASSLGHSGSYNSPLHF. The V call is TRBV7-2, the J call TRBJ1-6; no reliable D call. Trimming took off 1 base at V and 0 bases at J, with 10 bases between the two ends. Germline CDR1 reads SGHTA; CDR2 reads FQGNSA. CDR3 length equals 17 residues.

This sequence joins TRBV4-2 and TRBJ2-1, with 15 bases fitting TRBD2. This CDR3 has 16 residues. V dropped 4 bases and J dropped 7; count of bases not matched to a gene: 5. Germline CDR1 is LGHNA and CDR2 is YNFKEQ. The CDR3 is CASSLVGTSGRNEQFF. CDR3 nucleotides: TGTGCCAGCAGCCTAGTAGGGACTAGCGGGAGGAATGAGCAGTTCTTC.

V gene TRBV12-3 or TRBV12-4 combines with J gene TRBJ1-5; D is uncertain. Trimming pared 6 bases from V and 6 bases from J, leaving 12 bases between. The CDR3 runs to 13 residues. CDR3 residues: CASSPATAQPQHF. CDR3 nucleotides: TGTGCCAGCAGCCCTGCCACGGCTCAGCCCCAGCATTTT.

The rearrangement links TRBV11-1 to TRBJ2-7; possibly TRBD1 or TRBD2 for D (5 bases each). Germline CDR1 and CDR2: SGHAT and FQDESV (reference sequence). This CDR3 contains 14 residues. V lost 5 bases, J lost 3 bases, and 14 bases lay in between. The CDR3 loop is CASSRTGPNYEQYF. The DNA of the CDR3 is TGTGCCAGCAGCCGGACGGGACCGAACTACGAGCAGTACTTC. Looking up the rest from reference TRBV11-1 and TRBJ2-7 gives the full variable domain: EAEVAQSPRYKITEKSQAVAFWCDPISGHATLYWYRQILGQGPELLVQFQDESVVDDSQLPKDRFSAERLKGVDSTLKIQPAELGDSAMYLCASSRTGPNYEQYFGPGTRLTVT.

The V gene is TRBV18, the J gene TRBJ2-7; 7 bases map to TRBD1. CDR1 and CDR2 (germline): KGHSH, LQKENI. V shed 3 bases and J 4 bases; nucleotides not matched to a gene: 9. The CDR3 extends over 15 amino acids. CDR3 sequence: CASSPSRDRKYEQYF. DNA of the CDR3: TGTGCCAGCTCACCCTCCCGGGACAGAAAGTACGAGCAGTACTTC.

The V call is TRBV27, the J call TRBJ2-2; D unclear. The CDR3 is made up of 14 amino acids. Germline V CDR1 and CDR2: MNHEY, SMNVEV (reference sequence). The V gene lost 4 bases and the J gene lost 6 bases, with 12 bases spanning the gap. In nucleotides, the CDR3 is TGTGCCAGCAGTTCCCCCAGTAGGTCCGGGGAGCTGTTTTTT. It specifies CASSSPSRSGELFF.